A selection of T cell receptor beta chains follows, all from one sample in a study of T cells in Graves' hyperthyroidism and ophthalmopathy. TCRdb fed the multiplex PCR reads into MiXCR, producing one record per CDR3 protein. The table has a few hundred thousand distinct CDR3 sequences, around 46% seen once. The sample consisted of peripheral blood or thyroid tissue (not recorded which). These receptors all stem from a woman between 18 and 30 years old with Graves' hyperthyroidism. Each CDR3 is given without its conserved first and last residue. The D gene is left open where the match is weak.

d_gene | v_gene | CDR3aa
NA | TRBV25-1 | ASSEVMGQGTSAGNTIY
NA | TRBV7-9 | ASSFSYQPQH
NA | TRBV7-2 | ASSLETRYRYEQY
NA | TRBV4-2 | ASSHPGRGDTIY
NA | TRBV7-2 | ASSKGGDTGEQY
NA | TRBV7-8 | ASSPGQLSGYT
TRBD1 | TRBV6-5 | ATRRDRVYEQY
TRBD1 | TRBV7-2 | ASSLVGGPYSRTGVTNSPLH
TRBD2 | TRBV5-1 | ASSLVSGSTEEQY
NA | TRBV29-1 | SVEDPHSNSYEQY
NA | TRBV7-9 | ASSSLGEAF
TRBD1 | TRBV20-1 | SARSTGDSQPQH
NA | TRBV20-1 | SARGGGEAF
TRBD1 | TRBV6-6 | ASRPRDRENTEAF
TRBD1 | TRBV7-9 | ASSPPGQGTLYYGYT
TRBD1 | TRBV12-3/TRBV12-4 | ASSYSPGQSRPYEQY
TRBD1 | TRBV7-3 | ASEATGEGQETQY
NA | TRBV12-3/TRBV12-4 | ASDSRDSGELF
NA | TRBV7-2 | ASSFDGDTEAF
TRBD2 | TRBV12-3/TRBV12-4 | ASSRTSGNGELF
NA | TRBV6-5 | ASSYLYEQY
NA | TRBV20-1 | SAREPGHPGPTDTQY
NA | TRBV20-1 | SARGQSLWRDQY
NA | TRBV13 | ASSFQAYEQY
NA | TRBV12-3/TRBV12-4 | ASSFLGSGRDEQF
TRBD1 | TRBV4-1 | ASSHLDRGLGYGYT
NA | TRBV4-1 | ASSDPLWRSGNTIY
NA | TRBV7-8 | ASSLEAGGPQETQH
NA | TRBV28 | ASSFPRTVANTGELF
NA | TRBV20-1 | SAREGGEVAETQY
TRBD1 | TRBV20-1 | SASSGTGSYDIDPEGQPQH
TRBD1 | TRBV7-8 | ASSRRWTGASYEQY
TRBD1 | TRBV24-1 | ATSDAGQGATGELF